A selection of T cell receptor beta chains follows, all from one sample in a study of CD8 T cells in Susac syndrome. Using its own MiXCR run on the immunoSEQ multiplex PCR reads, TCRdb lists one record per CDR3 protein. The table records fewer than 200,000 distinct CDR3 sequences, approximately 94% of them present only once. Input material: CD4+ T cells from PBMCs. Every receptor here comes from a human donor with Susac syndrome. The CDR3 runs from the conserved cysteine through the conserved F or W. The D gene is left open where the match is weak. Clone size is given for some rows only: seen once, a few or many times, or a class if the clone is expanded.

CDR3aa | CDR3nt | len | abundance | v_gene | d_gene | j_gene
CSASTGTGHSYEQYF | TGCAGTGCTAGTACCGGGACAGGGCACTCCTACGAGCAGTACTTC | 15 | NA | TRBV20-1 | TRBD1 | TRBJ2-7
CAWSGRAGEKLFF | TGTGCCTGGAGTGGGAGGGCGGGAGAAAAACTGTTTTTT | 13 | NA | TRBV30 | NA | TRBJ1-4
CASMGRNNSPLHF | TGTGCCAGCATGGGACGGAATAATTCACCCCTCCACTTT | 13 | NA | TRBV27 | NA | TRBJ1-6
CASSPQLVDPKGQFF | TGTGCCAGCAGCCCTCAACTAGTCGACCCTAAGGGGCAGTTCTTC | 15 | NA | TRBV5-6 | NA | TRBJ2-1
CSARQTGGASEKLFF | TGCAGTGCTCGTCAAACAGGGGGCGCGAGTGAAAAACTGTTTTTT | 15 | NA | TRBV20-1 | TRBD1 | TRBJ1-4
CSARGRGRGTQETQYF | TGCAGTGCTAGAGGGAGGGGGCGCGGTACCCAAGAGACCCAGTACTTC | 16 | NA | TRBV20-1 | NA | TRBJ2-5
CSARDLNSYEQYF | TGCAGTGCTAGAGATCTTAACTCCTACGAGCAGTACTTC | 13 | NA | TRBV20-1 | NA | TRBJ2-7
CATSSRAGGQETQYF | TGTGCCACCTCCTCCCGGGCGGGGGGGCAAGAGACCCAGTACTTC | 15 | NA | TRBV15 | TRBD2 | TRBJ2-5
CASSSDREVETQYF | TGCGCCAGCAGCTCGGACAGGGAAGTAGAGACCCAGTACTTC | 14 | NA | TRBV5-1 | TRBD1 | TRBJ2-5
CASRGPEQFF | TGTGCCAGCAGAGGACCTGAGCAGTTCTTC | 10 | NA | TRBV2 | NA | TRBJ2-1
CASSQTRQGRAFF | TGTGCCAGCAGCCAGACAAGACAGGGTCGAGCTTTCTTT | 13 | NA | TRBV3-1 | TRBD1 | TRBJ1-1
CASSETRGNYGYTF | TGTGCCAGCAGTGAAACCAGGGGAAACTATGGCTACACCTTC | 14 | NA | TRBV6-1 | NA | TRBJ1-2
CASGVRAGTEAFF | TGTGCTAGTGGTGTCAGGGCAGGCACTGAAGCTTTCTTT | 13 | once | TRBV12-5 | NA | TRBJ1-1
CAWIGSYEQYF | TGTGCCTGGATCGGATCCTACGAGCAGTACTTC | 11 | NA | TRBV30 | NA | TRBJ2-7
CSALSSRDNYNSPLHF | TGCAGTGCTCTCTCTTCCCGGGACAACTATAATTCACCCCTCCACTTT | 16 | NA | TRBV20-1 | NA | TRBJ1-6
CASSSTAGRTEAFF | TGCGCCAGCAGCTCCACAGCAGGGAGAACTGAAGCTTTCTTT | 14 | NA | TRBV5-1 | NA | TRBJ1-1
CASSVSGTGYTEAFF | TGTGCCAGCAGCGTTTCCGGGACAGGGTACACTGAAGCTTTCTTT | 15 | NA | TRBV9 | TRBD1 | TRBJ1-1
CASSQGHTNTGELFF | TGCGCCAGCAGCCAAGGGCATACCAACACCGGGGAGCTGTTTTTT | 15 | NA | TRBV4-3 | NA | TRBJ2-2
CASTPFDSAYGYTF | TGTGCCAGCACCCCGTTCGACAGCGCCTATGGCTACACCTTC | 14 | NA | TRBV7-9 | NA | TRBJ1-2
CATSWGVQETQYF | TGCGCCACCTCCTGGGGGGTCCAAGAGACCCAGTACTTC | 13 | NA | TRBV5-1 | NA | TRBJ2-5
CASSRTDYGNQPQHF | TGTGCCAGCAGTAGGACAGATTACGGAAATCAGCCCCAGCATTTT | 15 | once | TRBV2 | NA | TRBJ1-5
CASSPQGQGFDEQYF | TGTGCCAGCAGCCCCCAGGGACAGGGTTTCGACGAGCAGTACTTC | 15 | once | TRBV9 | TRBD1 | TRBJ2-7
CASSQPKARQETQYF | TGTGCCAGCAGCCAGCCAAAGGCCAGGCAAGAGACCCAGTACTTC | 15 | NA | TRBV3-1 | NA | TRBJ2-5
CASSVGLAGNTGELFF | TGTGCCAGCAGCGTAGGACTAGCGGGGAACACCGGGGAGCTGTTTTTT | 16 | NA | TRBV9 | TRBD2 | TRBJ2-2
CASSGPPSSYEQYF | TGTGCCAGCTCGGGACCGCCGAGCTCCTACGAGCAGTACTTC | 14 | NA | TRBV12-3/TRBV12-4 | NA | TRBJ2-7